Below are 9 T cell receptor beta chains sequenced from a single sample in a study of T cells in localized non-small cell lung cancer. TCRdb's copy holds only in-frame clones and misses some; the assay was immunoSEQ multiplex PCR. The table includes 70,000 to 75,000 clones, less than 85% detected once. The material sequenced was peripheral blood, taken before any cancer treatment. Every receptor here comes from a female donor of 60 years or more with stage I lung adenocarcinoma.

The chain carries TRBV27 and TRBJ1-1; D ambiguous. This CDR3 spans 12 amino acids. V gave up 5 bases and J gave up 4 bases, with 8 bases separating them. CDR1 is MNHEY and CDR2 is SMNVEV in the germline V gene (reference sequence). CDR3 bases: TGTGCCAGCAGTGAGTTGGGCACTGAAGCTTTCTTT. Translated: CASSELGTEAFF.

The CDR3 is CASSIGLAGGYLPTQYF. The CDR3 region has the DNA TGCGCCAGCAGCATAGGACTAGCGGGGGGATACCTACCTACGCAGTATTTT. V is TRBV5-1 and J is TRBJ2-3; 14 nucleotides match TRBD2. The CDR3 runs to 17 residues. Trimming removed 4 bases from V and 8 bases from J; junction bases left unmatched: 12. Germline CDR1 reads SGHRS; CDR2 reads YFSETQ.

The rearrangement uses TRBV4-1 and TRBJ2-7; 7 bases map to TRBD2. This CDR3 is 17 amino acids long. V dropped 4 bases and J dropped 7; count of bases not matched to a gene: 19. The germline gives CDR1 MGHRA, CDR2 YSYEKL. CDR3 sequence reads: CASSREPRPWEGGEQYF. In nucleotides, the CDR3 is TGCGCCAGCAGCCGAGAACCTAGGCCTTGGGAGGGCGGGGAGCAGTACTTC.

V is TRBV19 and J is TRBJ2-1; D call uncertain. V was pared by 2 bases and J by 3 bases, with 17 bases between. This CDR3 region has 17 residues. The germline V gene has CDR1 LNHDA and CDR2 SQIVND (reference sequence). CDR3 bases: TGTGCCAGTAGTATATCCCCCCAGTCCTTGGGCTACAATGAGCAGTTCTTC. Translated, it gives CASSISPQSLGYNEQFF.

The chain is built from TRBV5-1 and TRBJ2-6; D is unclear. Germline V gene sequence: CDR1 SGHRS, CDR2 YFSETQ. The V gene lost 4 bases and the J gene lost 4 bases, with 9 bases spanning the gap. CDR3 length equals 14 residues. The CDR3 loop reads CASSGSSGANVLTF. CDR3 coding DNA: TGCGCCAGCAGCGGGTCGTCCGGGGCCAACGTCCTGACTTTC.

The chain links TRBV11-3 to TRBJ2-2; weak D call: TRBD1 (6 bases). CDR1 and CDR2 from the germline V gene are SGHNT and YENEEA. Trimming took off 2 bases at V and 5 bases at J, with 9 bases between the two ends. CDR3 size: 14 residues. CDR3 protein: CASSLYRDTGELFF. CDR3 nucleotide sequence: TGTGCCAGCAGCTTATACAGGGATACCGGGGAGCTGTTTTTT.

The V and J genes are TRBV7-6 and TRBJ2-7, with 12 nucleotides matching TRBD2. The CDR3 has 20 residues. Per germline, CDR1 SGHVS and CDR2 FNYEAQ. Losses at the gene ends were 4 bases for V and 4 bases for J; bases not matched to a gene: 20. The CDR3 bases are TGTGCCAGCAGCTACTATCAGCCCCGGACTAGCGGGATAACGGTTTACGAGCAGTACTTC. Its protein product is CASSYYQPRTSGITVYEQYF.

V is TRBV5-4 and J is TRBJ1-4; D not certain. The germline V and J ends were trimmed by 2 bases and 0 bases, with 8 bases remaining between them. From germline, CDR1 is SGHNT and CDR2 YYREEE (reference sequence). The CDR3 runs to 15 residues. CDR3 DNA sequence: TGTGCCAGCAGCTTAGAGATTGCAACTAATGAAAAACTGTTTTTT. Translating it yields CASSLEIATNEKLFF.

This clone was seen once. This rearrangement joins TRBV6-6 to TRBJ1-1, with 8 bases fitting TRBD1. V lost 4 bases, J lost 4 bases, and 2 bases stayed unmatched. The CDR3 is 13 residues long. Germline V gene sequence: CDR1 MNHNY, CDR2 SVGAGI (reference sequence). The chain's CDR3 is CASSFTGGTEAFF. DNA of the CDR3: TGTGCCAGCAGTTTCACAGGGGGCACTGAAGCTTTCTTT.